Listed below are T cell receptor beta chains from one sample, sequenced in a study of T cell responses to AZD1222 COVID-19 vaccine. Sequencing was performed with immunoSEQ multiplex PCR; in TCRdb, only in-frame clones are kept and a portion is missing. The repertoire holds roughly 100,000 clones, with 85% to 90% as singletons. The sequencing used peripheral blood, collected on day 0 of AZD1222 vaccination. All receptors derive from an adult in good health. Each CDR3 is given with its conserved first and last residue. A D gene is named only where the DNA matches it firmly. Expanded clones are given a class, and other clones once, few, many or no size at all.

j_call clone_size d_call v_call cdr3_aa cdr3_nt
TRBJ1-2 - TRBD1 TRBV27 CASSRDSRANYGYTF TGTGCCAGCAGCCGGGACAGTAGAGCTAACTATGGCTACACCTTC
TRBJ1-3 once TRBD1 TRBV7-2 CASSPRPGGDTIYF TGTGCCAGCAGCCCCAGACCAGGGGGGGACACCATATATTTT
TRBJ1-2 - - TRBV27 CAIILREPTNYGYTF TGTGCCATCATTCTCAGGGAGCCTACTAACTATGGCTACACCTTC
TRBJ1-4 - - TRBV19 CASSIPGSNEKLFF TGTGCCAGTAGTATACCTGGATCTAATGAAAAACTGTTTTTT
TRBJ2-2 - - TRBV27 CASSLSATGELFF TGTGCCAGCAGTTTAAGTGCCACCGGGGAGCTGTTTTTT
TRBJ2-7 - TRBD1 TRBV5-4 CASSSSRQGRHEQYF TGTGCCAGCAGCTCGAGCCGACAGGGGAGGCACGAGCAGTACTTC
TRBJ2-7 - TRBD1 TRBV7-2 CASSTGAGASYEQYF TGTGCCAGCAGCACAGGGGCAGGGGCCTCCTACGAGCAGTACTTC
TRBJ1-1 once TRBD1 TRBV28 CASSSPTWTGSEAFF TGTGCCAGCAGTTCACCGACCTGGACAGGATCGGAAGCTTTCTTT
TRBJ2-7 - TRBD2 TRBV27 CASSLSHGEGEEQYF TGTGCCAGCAGTTTATCCCACGGGGAGGGTGAGGAGCAGTACTTC
TRBJ2-2 - TRBD2 TRBV7-2 CASSPSGAGAGTGELFF TGTGCCAGCAGCCCCAGCGGGGCGGGAGCGGGCACCGGGGAGCTGTTTTTT
TRBJ2-3 - TRBD2 TRBV4-1 CASSQAGGGTDTQYF TGCGCCAGCAGCCAAGCGGGGGGGGGCACAGATACGCAGTATTTT
TRBJ2-3 - - TRBV19 CASSIGPREVGTDTQYF TGTGCCAGTAGTATAGGCCCCAGGGAGGTGGGCACAGATACGCAGTATTTT
TRBJ1-3 - TRBD1 TRBV9 CASSVTGDGGNTIYF TGTGCCAGCAGCGTGACAGGGGACGGCGGAAACACCATATATTTT
TRBJ2-1 - - TRBV20-1 CSARYYNEQFF TGCAGTGCCCGTTACTACAATGAGCAGTTCTTC
TRBJ2-2 - TRBD2 TRBV10-3 CAISASGSSDTGELFF TGTGCCATCAGTGCTAGCGGGAGTTCAGACACCGGGGAGCTGTTTTTT
TRBJ2-7 - - TRBV18 CASSPLYSHYEQYF TGTGCCAGCTCACCCCTATATTCACACTACGAGCAGTACTTC
TRBJ2-7 once TRBD1 TRBV7-9 CASSSAGQGTYEQYF TGTGCCAGCAGCTCAGCGGGACAGGGCACCTACGAGCAGTACTTC
TRBJ1-1 - - TRBV19 CASSIPSGEANTEAFF TGTGCCAGTAGTATCCCGTCGGGGGAGGCGAACACTGAAGCTTTCTTT
TRBJ1-1 - - TRBV27 CASSLARGMNTEAFF TGTGCCAGCAGTCTTGCCCGGGGTATGAACACTGAAGCTTTCTTT
TRBJ1-4 few - TRBV15 CATSRGGGGNEKLFF TGTGCCACCAGCAGAGGCGGGGGGGGGAATGAAAAACTGTTTTTT
TRBJ1-6 - TRBD1 TRBV27 CASSWTGGNSPLHF TGTGCCAGCAGCTGGACAGGGGGTAATTCACCCCTCCACTTT
TRBJ2-5 - TRBD2 TRBV7-9 CASNGLAGNQETQYF TGTGCCAGCAACGGACTAGCGGGAAACCAAGAGACCCAGTACTTC
TRBJ1-5 once TRBD1 TRBV5-6 CASTTGGGQGGQPQHF TGTGCCAGCACCACAGGCGGGGGACAGGGTGGCCAGCCCCAGCATTTT
TRBJ1-6 - - TRBV4-2 CASSQDGNSPLHF TGTGCCAGCAGCCAAGATGGCAATTCACCCCTCCACTTT
TRBJ1-1 - - TRBV6-1 CASSETGLNTEAFF TGTGCCAGCAGTGAAACTGGGCTGAACACTGAAGCTTTCTTT
TRBJ1-2 - - TRBV28 CASIGPTNYGYTF TGTGCCAGCATCGGCCCGACTAACTATGGCTACACCTTC
TRBJ2-1 - TRBD1 TRBV12-5 CASGRDREYNEQFF TGTGCTAGTGGCCGGGACAGGGAATACAATGAGCAGTTCTTC
TRBJ2-7 - - TRBV11-2 CASSRRLTGGTEDYEQYF TGTGCCAGCAGCCGACGCTTAACTGGGGGTACAGAAGACTACGAGCAGTACTTC
TRBJ1-3 once TRBD1 TRBV10-2 CASRDRRRSGNTIYF TGCGCCAGCAGGGACAGGAGAAGGTCTGGAAACACCATATATTTT
TRBJ1-2 - TRBD1 TRBV24-1 CATSGYRDRDGYTF TGTGCCACCAGTGGTTACCGGGACAGGGATGGCTACACCTTC
TRBJ2-3 - TRBD2 TRBV7-2 CASRPSGSMVDTQYF TGTGCCAGCAGGCCTAGCGGGAGTATGGTAGATACGCAGTATTTT
TRBJ1-2 - - TRBV7-8 CASSLRWGRDGYTF TGTGCCAGCAGCCTCCGTTGGGGGCGGGATGGCTACACCTTC
TRBJ2-7 - TRBD1 TRBV3-1/TRBV3-2 CASSLTGVYEQYF TGTGCCAGCAGCCTCACAGGGGTTTACGAGCAGTACTTC
TRBJ1-2 - - TRBV5-1 CASSPSGGVEYGYTF TGCGCCAGCAGCCCCAGCGGGGGGGTGGAGTATGGCTACACCTTC
TRBJ1-2 once - TRBV28 CASSFVGRRGYTF TGTGCCAGCAGTTTTGTGGGAAGGAGGGGCTACACCTTC
TRBJ1-3 - TRBD1 TRBV28 CASSLSGQGGNTIYF TGTGCCAGCAGTTTATCTGGACAGGGTGGGAACACCATATATTTT
TRBJ1-6 - - TRBV7-9 CASSQPPRGPLHF TGTGCCAGCAGCCAACCGCCCCGGGGACCCCTCCACTTT
TRBJ1-1 - - TRBV5-1 CASSIGRVQNTEAFF TGCGCCAGCAGCATTGGACGGGTTCAAAACACTGAAGCTTTCTTT
TRBJ2-1 - - TRBV30 CAWSVSGFNEQFF TGTGCCTGGAGTGTATCGGGTTTCAATGAGCAGTTCTTC
TRBJ2-3 - TRBD2 TRBV7-2 CASSVSGSSTDTQYF TGTGCCAGCAGCGTTAGCGGGAGCAGCACAGATACGCAGTATTTT
TRBJ1-2 once TRBD1 TRBV19 CASSIGQGASGYTF TGTGCCAGTAGTATAGGGCAGGGGGCAAGCGGCTACACCTTC
TRBJ2-7 - - TRBV5-5 CASSLAGNIYEQYF TGTGCCAGCAGCTTAGCAGGAAACATCTACGAGCAGTACTTC
TRBJ1-5 - - TRBV6-5 CASSYRVIGNQPQHF TGTGCCAGCAGTTACAGGGTAATTGGCAATCAGCCCCAGCATTTT
TRBJ1-5 - TRBD1 TRBV28 CASSLRTGASNQPQHF TGTGCCAGCAGTTTACGAACAGGGGCGAGCAATCAGCCCCAGCATTTT
TRBJ1-5 - - TRBV25-1 CASSAPGTRGGPQHF TGTGCCAGCAGTGCCCCAGGGACACGGGGGGGGCCCCAGCATTTT
TRBJ1-5 - - TRBV27 CASSLSLGSNQPQHF TGTGCCAGCAGTTTATCGCTGGGAAGCAATCAGCCCCAGCATTTT
TRBJ1-6 - TRBD1 TRBV4-1 CASSQRWDIGQGNSPLHF TGCGCCAGCAGCCAAAGGTGGGACATTGGACAGGGGAATTCACCCCTCCACTTT
TRBJ2-7 - TRBD1 TRBV30 CAWGDRREQYF TGTGCCTGGGGGGACAGGAGGGAGCAGTACTTC
TRBJ2-3 - - TRBV28 CASSAERSDTQYF TGTGCCAGCAGTGCGGAGCGTTCGGATACGCAGTATTTT
TRBJ1-1 - - TRBV5-1 CASSPNLNTEAFF TGCGCCAGCAGCCCCAACCTGAACACTGAAGCTTTCTTT
TRBJ2-7 - - TRBV15 CATSRDRVSYEQYF TGTGCCACCAGCAGAGACAGGGTTTCCTACGAGCAGTACTTC